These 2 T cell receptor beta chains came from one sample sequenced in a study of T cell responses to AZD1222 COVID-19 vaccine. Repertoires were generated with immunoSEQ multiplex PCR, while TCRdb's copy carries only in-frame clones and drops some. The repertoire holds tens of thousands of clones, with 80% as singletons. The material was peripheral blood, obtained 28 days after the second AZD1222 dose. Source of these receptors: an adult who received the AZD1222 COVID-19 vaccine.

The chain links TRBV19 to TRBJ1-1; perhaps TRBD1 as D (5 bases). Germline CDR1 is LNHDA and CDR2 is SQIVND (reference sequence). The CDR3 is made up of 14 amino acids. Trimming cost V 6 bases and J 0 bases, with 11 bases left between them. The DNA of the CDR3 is TGTGCCAGTAGGAAGGACACTTTGAACACTGAAGCTTTCTTT. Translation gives CASRKDTLNTEAFF.

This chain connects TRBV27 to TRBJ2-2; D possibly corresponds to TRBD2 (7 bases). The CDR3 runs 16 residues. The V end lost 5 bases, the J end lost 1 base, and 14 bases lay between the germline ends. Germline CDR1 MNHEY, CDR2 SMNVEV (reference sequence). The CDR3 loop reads CASSAEGGQNTGELFF. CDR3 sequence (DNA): TGTGCCAGCAGTGCCGAGGGGGGGCAGAACACCGGGGAGCTGTTTTTT.